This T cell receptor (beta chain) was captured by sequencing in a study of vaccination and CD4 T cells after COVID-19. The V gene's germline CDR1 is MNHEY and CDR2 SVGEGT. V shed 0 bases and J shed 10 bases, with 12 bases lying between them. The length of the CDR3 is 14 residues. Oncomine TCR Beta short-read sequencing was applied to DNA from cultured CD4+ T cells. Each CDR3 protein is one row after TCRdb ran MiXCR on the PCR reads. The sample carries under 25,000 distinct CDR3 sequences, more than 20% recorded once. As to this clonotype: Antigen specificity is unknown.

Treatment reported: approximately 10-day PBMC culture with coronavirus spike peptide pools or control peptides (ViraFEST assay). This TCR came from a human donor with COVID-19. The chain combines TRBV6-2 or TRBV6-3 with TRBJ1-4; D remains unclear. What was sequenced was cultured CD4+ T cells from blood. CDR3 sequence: CASSYSGSRRKLFF. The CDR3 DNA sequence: TGTGCCAGCAGTTACTCTGGGAGCCGACGAAAACTGTTTTTT.